This T cell receptor beta chain was retrieved from a study of shared clonotypes between healthy human individuals. General observations from the study: Sharing of clonotypes among donors was expected to vary with sequencing depth.

CDR3 length: 17 amino acids. Looked up from germline, CDR1 is SGDLS and CDR2 is YYNGEE. The V end was cut by 3 bases, the J end by 5 bases, with 21 bases between. A note on this clone: The antigen remains unidentified.

Libraries were prepared by immunoSEQ multiplex PCR; TCRdb keeps only in-frame clonotypes and omits some of them. The data hold some 700,000 clones, with about 90% observed a single time. The TCR comes from a man younger than 35 in good health. Some clones in this sample may be carry-over from other donors' samples. What was sequenced was memory CD8+ T cells from PBMCs. Indicated subset: CD45RO+ cells pooled with CCR7-negative TemRA cells. V gene TRBV9 combines with J gene TRBJ2-1; possibly TRBD1 for D (6 bases). This CDR3 is CASSGPRDTETNNEQFF. DNA for the CDR3: TGTGCCAGCAGCGGACCTAGGGACACAGAGACCAACAATGAGCAGTTCTTC. The full variable domain, in which reference TRBV9 and TRBJ2-1 provide the parts outside the CDR3, is DSGVTQTPKHLITATGQRVTLRCSPRSGDLSVYWYQQSLDQGLQFLIQYYNGEERAKGNILERFSAQQFPDLHSELNLSSLELGDSALYFCASSGPRDTETNNEQFFGPGTRLTVL.